Each of the 19 T cell receptor beta chains below was sequenced from the same sample in a study of response to subunit inactivated influenza vaccine. MiXCR, applied by TCRdb to the RT-PCR reads, yields one record per CDR3 protein. The table has 400,000 to 650,000 distinct CDR3 sequences, less than 7.5% seen once. Sample: PBMCs from blood, taken around 2 years after vaccination. These receptors came from a man in his fifties or sixties who received an inactivated influenza vaccine.

This clonotype was detected a few times. The rearrangement links TRBV7-9 to TRBJ2-5; 9 positions match TRBD1. This CDR3 has 15 amino acids. Germline-derived CDR1 and CDR2 are SEHNR and FQNEAQ (reference sequence). After removal of 3 bases from V and 6 bases from J, the junction contained 8 bases not matched to a gene. The CDR3 loop reads CASSFTGTGFQTQYF. For the CDR3, the DNA is TGTGCCAGCAGCTTTACCGGGACAGGGTTTCAGACCCAGTACTTC.

In its sample, this clonotype was seen many times. The gene calls are TRBV10-2 and TRBJ2-7; D not certain. CDR3 size: 16 residues. CDR1 WSHSY and CDR2 SAAADI come from the germline V gene. V lost 7 bases, J lost 2 bases, and 21 bases lay in between. The CDR3 reads CASTPRASALPYEQYF. CDR3 bases: TGCGCCAGCACCCCCCGGGCCTCCGCTCTCCCCTACGAGCAGTACTTC.

This clonotype was seen ten or more times. The rearrangement joins TRBV7-8 to TRBJ2-1; TRBD1 aligns across 12 bases. Trimming cost V 8 bases and J 5 bases; bases outside gene matches: 4. Germline-derived CDR1 and CDR2 are SGHVS and FQNEAQ. The CDR3 spans 14 residues. Here the CDR3 reads CASGTGGFNNEQFF. CDR3 in DNA: TGTGCCAGCGGGACAGGGGGCTTTAACAATGAGCAGTTCTTC.

This clonotype was seen more than once but under ten times. The rearrangement uses TRBV29-1 and TRBJ2-7; D gene uncertain. From germline, CDR1 is SQVTM and CDR2 ANQGSEA. V was cut by 0 bases and J by 4 bases, with 16 bases left in between. The CDR3 has 15 residues. DNA of the CDR3: TGCAGCGTTGAAGACGTCGAAAGTAAGGAGTACGAGCAGTACTTC. This sequence encodes CSVEDVESKEYEQYF.

This clonotype was recorded many times. The rearrangement links TRBV5-1 to TRBJ2-1; D might be TRBD1 (5 bases). V lost 0 bases, J lost 0 bases, and 10 bases lay in between. The CDR3 length is 16 residues. From germline, CDR1 is SGHRS and CDR2 YFSETQ. CDR3 sequence: CASSLEQESSYNEQFF. The DNA for the CDR3 is TGCGCCAGCAGCTTGGAACAGGAGAGCTCCTACAATGAGCAGTTCTTC. The full variable domain, with the rest looked up from reference TRBV5-1 and TRBJ2-1, is KAGVTQTPRYLIKTRGQQVTLSCSPISGHRSVSWYQQTPGQGLQFLFEYFSETQRNKGNFPGRFSGRQFSNSRSEMNVSTLELGDSALYLCASSLEQESSYNEQFFGPGTRLTVL.

This clonotype was picked up a small number of times. The CDR3 DNA reads as TGTGCCAGCAGCTTGGAGACAGGGGTGAATTCACCCCTCCACTTT. This gives the protein CASSLETGVNSPLHF. The chain combines TRBV5-5 with TRBJ1-6, with 8 bases fitting TRBD1. CDR1 and CDR2 (germline): SGHKS, YYEKEE (reference sequence). This CDR3 spans 15 amino acids. The ends lost 0 bases at V and 7 bases at J; junction bases unmatched: 3.

The table lists this clonotype with a few counts. V usage is TRBV7-6 and J usage is TRBJ2-3; 7 bases fit TRBD1. V lost 1 base, J lost 4 bases, and 5 bases stayed unmatched. Germline lookup yields CDR1 SGHVS and CDR2 FNYEAQ. There are 15 residues in the CDR3. The CDR3 loop reads CASSLGTGGSDTQYF. The CDR3 DNA reads as TGTGCCAGCAGCTTAGGGACAGGAGGTTCAGATACGCAGTATTTT.

The chain links TRBV6-2 or TRBV6-3 to TRBJ2-6; 8 nucleotides line up with TRBD1. Per germline, CDR1 MNHEY and CDR2 SVGEGT. CDR3 length equals 17 residues. Unmatched junction bases numbered 8, after V lost 3 bases and J lost 4 bases. The CDR3 loop reads CASSYFQGASGANVLTF. The CDR3 nucleotides are TGTGCCAGCAGTTATTTTCAGGGGGCATCGGGGGCCAACGTCCTGACTTTC.

This clonotype came up many times. The chain carries TRBV5-1 and TRBJ2-6; TRBD2 might be the D (7 bases). V was cut by 3 bases and J by 0 bases, with 16 bases left in between. The CDR3 is made up of 18 amino acids. Germline CDR1 reads SGHRS; CDR2 reads YFSETQ. The CDR3 bases are TGCGCCAGCAGCTCTACGGGGGGCCAGAGCTCTGGGGCCAACGTCCTGACTTTC. Translated, it gives CASSSTGGQSSGANVLTF.

This chain joins TRBV10-3 and TRBJ2-2; tentative D call: TRBD2 (8 bases). CDR1 and CDR2 (germline): ENHRY, SYGVKD. V dropped 4 bases and J dropped 6 bases, with 21 bases sitting between them. This CDR3 is 17 amino acids long. CDR3 bases: TGTGCCATCAGTGGTTCCCTCGGGAGGGGGCAAGCCGGGGAGCTGTTTTTT. Translating it yields CAISGSLGRGQAGELFF.

The rearrangement joins TRBV19 to TRBJ2-3, with 7 bases fitting TRBD2. Germline assignment: CDR1 LNHDA and CDR2 SQIVND (reference sequence). CDR3 length: 15 residues. The trim removed 4 bases at V and 2 bases at J, leaving 6 bases unmatched. CDR3 sequence: CASSKGLPTTDTQYF. In DNA, the CDR3 is TGTGCCAGTAGTAAGGGACTACCAACCACAGATACGCAGTATTTT.

The V gene is TRBV20-1, the J gene TRBJ2-7, with D unclear. V was cut by 5 bases and J by 0 bases, with 8 bases left in between. There are 12 residues in the CDR3. Germline lookup yields CDR1 DFQATT and CDR2 SNEGSKA (reference sequence). The CDR3 nucleotides read TGCAGTGCTTACCGGGTCTCCTACGAGCAGTACTTC. Translating it yields CSAYRVSYEQYF.

The rearrangement joins TRBV7-2 to TRBJ2-1, with 9 bases fitting TRBD1. This CDR3 region has 16 residues. Germline V gene data show CDR1 as SGHTA and CDR2 as FQGNSA. V lost 1 base to trimming and J lost 6 bases; unmatched junction nucleotides: 7. CDR3 residues: CASSLVVGQGSNEQFF. In DNA form, the CDR3 reads TGTGCCAGCAGCTTAGTAGTGGGACAGGGTAGCAATGAGCAGTTCTTC.

This clonotype has only a few counts. The chain recombines TRBV7-9 with TRBJ2-1; 13 bases are shared with TRBD2. The CDR3 loop spans 15 amino acids. V lost 6 bases, J lost 8 bases, and 7 bases stayed unmatched. CDR1 and CDR2 from the germline V gene are SEHNR and FQNEAQ (reference sequence). CDR3 sequence (DNA): TGTGCCAGCAGACCACTAGCGGGAGGGCTCGATGAGCAGTTCTTC. It is translated as CASRPLAGGLDEQFF.

This clonotype was seen a few times. The gene calls are TRBV11-2 and TRBJ2-1; D uncertain. V was shortened by 1 base and J by 5 bases, with 12 bases between the two germline ends. The CDR3 has 15 amino acids. The germline gives CDR1 SGHAT, CDR2 FQNNGV. As DNA, the CDR3 is TGTGCCAGCAGCTTAGGGGCCCTAGTTCACAATGAGCAGTTCTTC. It yields the protein CASSLGALVHNEQFF.

The gene calls are TRBV20-1 and TRBJ2-1; TRBD2 matches 10 bases. V dropped 1 base and J dropped 5; count of bases not matched to a gene: 8. The germline gives CDR1 DFQATT, CDR2 SNEGSKA (reference sequence). This CDR3 region has 16 residues. The CDR3 nucleotides read TGCAGTGCTAGAGCTAACCGACTAGCGGGTAACAATGAGCAGTTCTTC. Translated, it gives CSARANRLAGNNEQFF.

This chain uses TRBV30 with TRBJ1-5, with a possible D match to TRBD1 (5 bases). Germline V gives CDR1 GTSNPN, CDR2 SVGIG (reference sequence). The CDR3 runs 13 residues. V gave up 2 bases and J gave up 5 bases, with 10 bases separating them. CDR3 sequence: CAWSRGRDQPQHF. The CDR3 coding sequence is TGTGCCTGGAGTCGGGGGAGGGATCAGCCCCAGCATTTT.

The sample holds many counts of this clonotype. One end of the junction varies from germline; a read error may be responsible. The chain has TRBV5-1 and TRBJ2-3, with a tentative D call TRBD2 (6 bases). The CDR3 length is 14 residues. Germline assignment: CDR1 SGHRS and CDR2 YFSETQ. CDR3 sequence: CASSRDSLTDTQYF. CDR3 DNA: TGTGCCAGCAGTCGGGACTCGCTCACAGATACGCAGTATTTT.

The CDR3 nucleotides are TGTGCCAGCAGTGATTGGAAAGACGAGCAGTACTTC. It codes for CASSDWKDEQYF. The chain has TRBV2 and TRBJ2-7; no firm D call. Per the germline V gene, CDR1 is SNHLY and CDR2 is FYNNEI. V lost 3 bases and J lost 5, with 8 bases in between. The CDR3 sequence is 12 residues long.